Detailed here is one T cell receptor (beta chain). V lost 5 bases, J lost 4 bases, and 11 bases stayed unmatched. Germline V gene sequence: CDR1 SGHAT, CDR2 FQNNGV. The CDR3 has 18 amino acids. This specimen comes from a study of blood T cell repertoires in COVID-19. About the study: Sample material is recorded as cDNA or gDNA derived from T cells, B-cell-depleted T cells, or PBMCs.

Donors in Cohort 3 counted as recovered after two negative PCRs, clearance, or symptom resolution. Assay: immunoSEQ multiplex PCR; the TCRdb copy retains only in-frame clones and omits some. Of roughly 350,000 clones in the sample, 92% were seen once. The gene calls are TRBV11-2 and TRBJ2-3; 14 nucleotides line up with TRBD2. The source material was PBMCs or T cells enriched from blood (not recorded which). This clonotype was sampled from a woman aged 25 to 45 who had recovered from COVID-19. CDR3 bases: TGTGCCAGCAGCCTAAACGTCCCGGGACTAGCGGGGGCAGATACGCAGTATTTT. Translation: CASSLNVPGLAGADTQYF. The variable domain in full, completed from reference TRBV11-2 and TRBJ2-3, reads EAGVAQSPRYKIIEKRQSVAFWCNPISGHATLYWYQQILGQGPKLLIQFQNNGVVDDSQLPKDRFSAERLKGVDSTLKIQPAKLEDSAVYLCASSLNVPGLAGADTQYFGPGTRLTVL.